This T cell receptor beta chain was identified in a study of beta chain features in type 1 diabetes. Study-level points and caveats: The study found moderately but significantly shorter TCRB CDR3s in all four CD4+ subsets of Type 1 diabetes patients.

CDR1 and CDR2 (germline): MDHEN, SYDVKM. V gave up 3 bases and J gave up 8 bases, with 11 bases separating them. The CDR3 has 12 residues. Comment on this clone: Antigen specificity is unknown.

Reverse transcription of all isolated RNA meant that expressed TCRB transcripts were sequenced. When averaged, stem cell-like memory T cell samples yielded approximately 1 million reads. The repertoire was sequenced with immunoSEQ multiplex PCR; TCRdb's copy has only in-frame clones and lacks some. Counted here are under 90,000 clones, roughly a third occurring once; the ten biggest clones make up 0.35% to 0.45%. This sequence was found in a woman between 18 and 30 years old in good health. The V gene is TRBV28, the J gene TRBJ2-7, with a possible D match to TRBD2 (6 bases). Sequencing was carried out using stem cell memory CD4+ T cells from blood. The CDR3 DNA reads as TGTGCCAGCAGTTTGGAACGGGGGAAGCAGTACTTC. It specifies CASSLERGKQYF.